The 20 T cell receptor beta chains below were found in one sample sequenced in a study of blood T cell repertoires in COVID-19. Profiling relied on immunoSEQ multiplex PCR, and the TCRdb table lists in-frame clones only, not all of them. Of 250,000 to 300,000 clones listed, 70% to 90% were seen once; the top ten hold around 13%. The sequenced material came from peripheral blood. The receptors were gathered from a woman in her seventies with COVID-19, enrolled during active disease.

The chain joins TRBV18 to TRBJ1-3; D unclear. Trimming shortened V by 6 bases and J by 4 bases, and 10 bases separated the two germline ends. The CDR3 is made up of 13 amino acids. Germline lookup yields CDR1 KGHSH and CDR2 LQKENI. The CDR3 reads CASSTGEGNTIYF. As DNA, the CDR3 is TGTGCCAGCTCGACCGGGGAGGGAAACACCATATATTTT.

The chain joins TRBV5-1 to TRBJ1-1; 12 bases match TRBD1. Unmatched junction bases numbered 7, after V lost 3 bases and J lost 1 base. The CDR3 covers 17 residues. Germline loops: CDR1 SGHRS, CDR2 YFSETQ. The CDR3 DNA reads TGCGCCAGCAGCTCGACCGGGACAGGGGGCTGGAACACTGAAGCTTTCTTT. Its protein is CASSSTGTGGWNTEAFF.

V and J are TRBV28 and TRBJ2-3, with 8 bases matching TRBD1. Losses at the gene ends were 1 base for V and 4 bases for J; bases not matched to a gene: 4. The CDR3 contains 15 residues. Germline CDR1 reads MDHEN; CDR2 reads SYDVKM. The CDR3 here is CASSLLAGGPDTQYF. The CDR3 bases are TGTGCCAGCAGTTTATTGGCAGGGGGCCCAGATACGCAGTATTTT.

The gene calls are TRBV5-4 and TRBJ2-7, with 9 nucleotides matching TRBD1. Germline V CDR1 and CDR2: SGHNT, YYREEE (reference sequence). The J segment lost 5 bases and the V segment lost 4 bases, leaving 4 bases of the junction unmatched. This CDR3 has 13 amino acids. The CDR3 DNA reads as TGTGCCAGCAGCCGGACAGGGGAGGACGAGCAGTACTTC. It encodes CASSRTGEDEQYF.

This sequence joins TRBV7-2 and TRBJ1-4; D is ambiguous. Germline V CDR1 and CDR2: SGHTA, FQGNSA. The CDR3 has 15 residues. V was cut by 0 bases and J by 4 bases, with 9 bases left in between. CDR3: CASSLASGVNEKLFF. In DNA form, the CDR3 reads TGTGCCAGCAGCTTAGCCTCGGGAGTTAATGAAAAACTGTTTTTT.

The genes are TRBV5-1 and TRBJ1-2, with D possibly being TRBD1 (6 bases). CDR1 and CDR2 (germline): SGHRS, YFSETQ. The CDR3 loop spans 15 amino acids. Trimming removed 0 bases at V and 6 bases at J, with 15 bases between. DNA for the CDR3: TGCGCCAGCAGCTTGGCCGGGCGGGGGCTGGATGGCTACACCTTC. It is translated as CASSLAGRGLDGYTF.

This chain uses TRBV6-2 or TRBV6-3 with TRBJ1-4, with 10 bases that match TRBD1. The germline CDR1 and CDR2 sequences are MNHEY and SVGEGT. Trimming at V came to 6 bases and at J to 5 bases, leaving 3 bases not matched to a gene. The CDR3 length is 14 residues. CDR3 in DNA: TGTGCCAGCAGCCCGGGACAGGGGAATGAAAAACTGTTTTTT. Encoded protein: CASSPGQGNEKLFF.

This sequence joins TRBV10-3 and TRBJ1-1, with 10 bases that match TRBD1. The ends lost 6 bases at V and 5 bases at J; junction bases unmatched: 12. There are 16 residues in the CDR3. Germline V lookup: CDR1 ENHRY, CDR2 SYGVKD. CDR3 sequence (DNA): TGTGCCATCAGCCTACTCCCGGGACAGGGGAAAACTGAAGCTTTCTTT. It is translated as CAISLLPGQGKTEAFF.

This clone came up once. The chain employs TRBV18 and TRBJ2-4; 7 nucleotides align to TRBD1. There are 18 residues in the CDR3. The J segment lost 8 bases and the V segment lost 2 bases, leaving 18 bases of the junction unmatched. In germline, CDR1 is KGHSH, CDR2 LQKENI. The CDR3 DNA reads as TGTGCCAGCTCACCATCTCGACTGGGCGAGGGGGCCGGGGACATTCAGTACTTC. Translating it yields CASSPSRLGEGAGDIQYF.

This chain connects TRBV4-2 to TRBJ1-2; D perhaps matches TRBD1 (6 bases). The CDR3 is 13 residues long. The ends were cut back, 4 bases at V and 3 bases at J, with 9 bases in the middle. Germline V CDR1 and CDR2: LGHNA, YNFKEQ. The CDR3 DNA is TGTGCCAGCAGCCGGGACATATACTATGGCTACACCTTC. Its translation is CASSRDIYYGYTF.

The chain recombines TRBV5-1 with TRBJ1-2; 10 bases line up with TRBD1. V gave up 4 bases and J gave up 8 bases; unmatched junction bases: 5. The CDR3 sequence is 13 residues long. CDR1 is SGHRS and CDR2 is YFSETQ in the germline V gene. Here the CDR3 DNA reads TGCGCCAGCAGCACAGACAGGGGGCGAGGCTACACCTTC. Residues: CASSTDRGRGYTF.

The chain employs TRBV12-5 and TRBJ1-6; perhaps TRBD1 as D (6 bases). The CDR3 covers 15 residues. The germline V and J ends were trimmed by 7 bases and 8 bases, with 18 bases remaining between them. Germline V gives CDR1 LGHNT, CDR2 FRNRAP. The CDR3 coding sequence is TGTGCTAGTGCCTGGGGGGGGCTAGGTGATTCACCCCTCCACTTT. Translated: CASAWGGLGDSPLHF.

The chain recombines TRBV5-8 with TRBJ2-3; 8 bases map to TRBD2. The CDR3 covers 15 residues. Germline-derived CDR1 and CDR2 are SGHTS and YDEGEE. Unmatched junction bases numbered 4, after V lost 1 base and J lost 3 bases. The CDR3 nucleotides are TGTGCCAGCAGCTTGCGGGGGGGGCTTACAGATACGCAGTATTTT. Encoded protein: CASSLRGGLTDTQYF.

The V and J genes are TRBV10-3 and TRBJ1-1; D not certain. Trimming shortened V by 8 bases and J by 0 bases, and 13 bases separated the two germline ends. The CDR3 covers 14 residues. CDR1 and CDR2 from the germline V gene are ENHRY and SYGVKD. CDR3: CAIGRGALNTEAFF. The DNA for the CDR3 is TGTGCCATCGGTCGGGGAGCTTTGAACACTGAAGCTTTCTTT.

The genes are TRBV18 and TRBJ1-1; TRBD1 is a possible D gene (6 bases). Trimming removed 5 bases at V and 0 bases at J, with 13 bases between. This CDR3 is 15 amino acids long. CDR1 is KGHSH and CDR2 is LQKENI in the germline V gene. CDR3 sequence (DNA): TGTGCCAGCTCAACAACTGGGGGCCTGAACACTGAAGCTTTCTTT. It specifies CASSTTGGLNTEAFF.

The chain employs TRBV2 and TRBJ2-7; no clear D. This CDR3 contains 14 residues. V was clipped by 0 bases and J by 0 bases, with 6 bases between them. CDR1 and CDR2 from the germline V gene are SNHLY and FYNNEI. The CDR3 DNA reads TGTGCCAGCAGTGAAGCCCCTACCTCCTACGAGCAGTACTTC. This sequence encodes CASSEAPTSYEQYF.

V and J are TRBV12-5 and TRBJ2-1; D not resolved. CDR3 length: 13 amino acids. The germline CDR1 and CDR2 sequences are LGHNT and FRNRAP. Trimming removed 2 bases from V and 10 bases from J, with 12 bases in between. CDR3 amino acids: CASGLIGLREQFF. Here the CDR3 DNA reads TGTGCTAGTGGTTTGATTGGTTTGAGGGAGCAGTTCTTC.

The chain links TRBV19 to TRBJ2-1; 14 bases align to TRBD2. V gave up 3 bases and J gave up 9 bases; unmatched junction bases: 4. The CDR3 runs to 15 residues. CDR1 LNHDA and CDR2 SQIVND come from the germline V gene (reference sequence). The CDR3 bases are TGTGCCAGTAGTATGACTAGCGGGGGGGCCGGTGAGCAGTTCTTC. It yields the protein CASSMTSGGAGEQFF.

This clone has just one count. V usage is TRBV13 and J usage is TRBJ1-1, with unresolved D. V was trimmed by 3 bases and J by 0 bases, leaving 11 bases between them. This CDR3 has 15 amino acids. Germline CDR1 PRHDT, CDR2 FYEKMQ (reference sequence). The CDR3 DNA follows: TGTGCCAGCAGCTTTTACGGAGGCATGAACACTGAAGCTTTCTTT. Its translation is CASSFYGGMNTEAFF. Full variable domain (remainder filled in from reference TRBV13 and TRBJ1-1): AAGVIQSPRHLIKEKRETATLKCYPIPRHDTVYWYQQGPGQDPQFLISFYEKMQSDKGSIPDRFSAQQFSDYHSELNMSSLELGDSALYFCASSFYGGMNTEAFFGQGTRLTVV.

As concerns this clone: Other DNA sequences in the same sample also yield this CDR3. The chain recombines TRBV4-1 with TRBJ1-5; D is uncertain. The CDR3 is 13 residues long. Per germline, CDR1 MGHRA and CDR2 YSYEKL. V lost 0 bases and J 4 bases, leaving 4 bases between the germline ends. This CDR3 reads CASSQERNQPQHF. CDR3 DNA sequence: TGCGCCAGCAGCCAAGAACGGAATCAGCCCCAGCATTTT.